The 6 T cell receptor beta chains given below trace back to one sample, sequenced in a study of blood T cell repertoires in COVID-19 (dated by TCRdb to the early 2020s). Library preparation was by the immunoSEQ multiplex PCR assay. TCRdb obtained this table from immuneACCESS and retained in-frame rearrangements with V and J assigned. These tables miss some clones; where compared with another copy, unresolved V genes account for less than half of the shortfall, and the remainder is unexplained. In this sample the table shows around 230,000 clones, roughly 85% of which occur a single time. 4% to 6% of the sample is in the top ten clones. Sequenced material: peripheral blood. These receptor sequences come from a man aged 50-59 years with COVID-19, enrolled during active disease.

CDR3 region: CASKLGDRVGATEAFF. DNA for the CDR3: TGTGCCAGTAAACTCGGGGATAGAGTGGGAGCGACTGAAGCTTTCTTT. This rearrangement joins TRBV19 to TRBJ1-1, with D uncertain. Germline CDR1 reads LNHDA; CDR2 reads SQIVND (reference sequence). CDR3 size: 16 residues. With 7 bases removed from V and 5 bases from J, the gap between germline ends came to 23 bases.

The chain uses TRBV29-1 and TRBJ1-2, with 7 bases that match TRBD1. Germline V gene lookup returns CDR1 SQVTM and CDR2 ANQGSEA. This CDR3 is 13 amino acids long. Losses at the gene ends were 3 bases for V and 2 bases for J; bases not matched to a gene: 3. The CDR3 DNA follows: TGCAGCGTTGAGACAGGGAGAAACTATGGCTACACCTTC. Translating it yields CSVETGRNYGYTF.

The J gene is TRBJ1-4, the V gene TRBV5-1; TRBD1 aligns across 11 bases. Germline CDR1 is SGHRS and CDR2 is YFSETQ. This CDR3 is built from 16 residues. V shed 4 bases, J shed 3 bases, and the junction held 5 bases outside the gene matches. In DNA form, the CDR3 reads TGCGCCAGCAGCAGGGGACAGGGGGTCCCTAATGAAAAACTGTTTTTT. As protein: CASSRGQGVPNEKLFF.

The V and J genes are TRBV5-4 and TRBJ2-3, with 9 bases matching TRBD2. The CDR3 is made up of 16 amino acids. V was pared by 4 bases and J by 0 bases, with 6 bases of the junction left unmatched. Germline CDR1 and CDR2: SGHNT and YYREEE (reference sequence). The CDR3, as DNA: TGTGCCAGCAGCGTCGATAGCGGGGGAAGCACAGATACGCAGTATTTT. Its translation is CASSVDSGGSTDTQYF.

This clone was seen just once. The V and J genes are TRBV7-2 and TRBJ2-7, with D maybe TRBD2 (6 bases). Trimming removed 2 bases at V and 6 bases at J, with 14 bases between. This CDR3 contains 14 residues. The V gene's germline CDR1 is SGHTA and CDR2 FQGNSA. The CDR3 is CASSLRGGDGEQYF. DNA of the CDR3: TGTGCCAGCAGCTTACGGGGCGGGGATGGCGAGCAGTACTTC.

The rearrangement uses TRBV28 and TRBJ1-3; D gene uncertain. The CDR3 loop spans 17 amino acids. Deletions cut 4 bases from V and 0 bases from J, with 16 bases between. Germline CDR1 is MDHEN and CDR2 is SYDVKM. In DNA form, the CDR3 reads TGTGCCAGCAGTTCTTTCGGGAGAGGATTCTCTGGAAACACCATATATTTT. Amino acid sequence: CASSSFGRGFSGNTIYF.